One sample yielded the 8 T cell receptor beta chains listed below, sequenced in a study of blood T cell repertoires in COVID-19. Generated by immunoSEQ multiplex PCR, the TCRdb table keeps only in-frame clones and is missing some. The sample has fewer than 650,000 clones; less than 90% are singletons. The material sequenced was peripheral blood. The receptors were sampled from a woman aged 50 to 60 with COVID-19, enrolled during active disease.

This chain links TRBV28 with TRBJ2-1, with 8 bases lining up with TRBD1. V shed 3 bases, J shed 8 bases, and the junction held 9 bases outside the gene matches. The germline V gene encodes CDR1 MDHEN and CDR2 SYDVKM. The length of the CDR3 is 15 residues. In nucleotides, the CDR3 is TGTGCCAGCAGTTTTACAGGACAGGGTTTGGATGAGCAGTTCTTC. It specifies CASSFTGQGLDEQFF.

This chain uses TRBV12-3 or TRBV12-4 with TRBJ1-1, with D maybe TRBD1 (6 bases). The V and J ends lost 10 bases and 10 bases respectively, with 19 bases between them. The CDR3 is made up of 12 amino acids. The CDR3 here is CATMGGAPGAFF. DNA of the CDR3: TGTGCCACGATGGGGGGGGCCCCGGGAGCTTTCTTT.

The DNA for the CDR3 is TGTGCCAGCAAGCTCCTCGGACGGGGGGAAAAAGATACGCAGTATTTT. As protein: CASKLLGRGEKDTQYF. The V gene is TRBV5-6, the J gene TRBJ2-3; 7 bases match TRBD2. This CDR3 region has 16 residues. Trimming took 6 bases from V and 5 from J; bases not matched to a gene: 15. The germline gives CDR1 SGHDT, CDR2 YYEEEE.

The rearrangement joins TRBV30 to TRBJ1-2, with a possible D match to TRBD1 (5 bases). Germline-derived CDR1 and CDR2 are GTSNPN and SVGIG (reference sequence). The V and J ends lost 6 bases and 7 bases respectively, with 12 bases between them. The CDR3 sequence is 11 residues long. CDR3: CACSGLRGYTF. CDR3 sequence (DNA): TGTGCCTGCTCGGGACTGCGTGGCTACACCTTC.

The chain couples TRBV24-1 to TRBJ1-2, with no clear D. Looked up from germline, CDR1 is KGHDR and CDR2 is SFDVKD. V lost 3 bases, J lost 7 bases, and 14 bases lay in between. This CDR3 has 14 amino acids. The CDR3 loop reads CATSDRWSGSGYTF. CDR3 coding DNA: TGTGCCACCAGTGATCGTTGGTCGGGGAGTGGCTACACCTTC.

The chain recombines TRBV6-5 with TRBJ1-1, with D unclear. CDR3 length: 13 amino acids. V dropped 2 bases and J dropped 3 bases, with 7 bases sitting between them. The germline CDR1 and CDR2 sequences are MNHEY and SVGAGI. The CDR3 loop reads CASSYHRDTEAFF. The CDR3 nucleotides read TGTGCCAGCAGTTACCACAGAGACACTGAAGCTTTCTTT.

On this clone itself: Other DNA variants within this sample encode the same CDR3. J is TRBJ1-1 and V is TRBV28; no clear D. V lost 7 bases to trimming and J lost 1 base, with 4 bases between them. Per the germline V gene, CDR1 is MDHEN and CDR2 is SYDVKM. The CDR3 is made up of 11 amino acids. This chain's CDR3 is CASTSNTEAFF. Here the CDR3 DNA reads TGTGCCAGCACTTCGAACACTGAAGCTTTCTTT.

The chain is built from TRBV9 and TRBJ1-1; D not resolved. Germline CDR1 is SGDLS and CDR2 is YYNGEE. V was cut by 0 bases and J by 3 bases, with 12 bases left in between. The length of the CDR3 is 15 residues. The CDR3 coding sequence is TGTGCCAGCAGCGTAGTAGGCAGGTGGGACACTGAAGCTTTCTTT. This translates into CASSVVGRWDTEAFF.